These 24 T cell receptor beta chains were sequenced from one sample in a study of blood T cell repertoires in COVID-19. The table came from immunoSEQ multiplex PCR; TCRdb's copy has only in-frame clones and leaves some out. The sample contains 200,000 to 250,000 clones, about 87% of which appear only once. Sequencing used peripheral blood. The receptors shown here come from a man under 40 with COVID-19, enrolled during active disease.

CDR3 sequence: CASSRDRGQRDTQYF. In nucleotides, the CDR3 is TGTGCCAGCAGTCGGGACAGGGGGCAGAGAGATACGCAGTATTTT. This chain joins TRBV5-6 and TRBJ2-3; 12 nucleotides line up with TRBD1. In germline, CDR1 is SGHDT, CDR2 YYEEEE. This CDR3 has 15 amino acids. Trimming at V came to 5 bases and at J to 5 bases, leaving 6 bases not matched to a gene.

This clone was seen a handful of times. The CDR3 here is CASSFQGGSTNEKLFF. The CDR3 coding sequence is TGCGCCAGCAGCTTCCAGGGAGGGAGTACTAATGAAAAACTGTTTTTT. V gene TRBV5-1 combines with J gene TRBJ1-4; D may be TRBD1 (5 bases). Per the germline V gene, CDR1 is SGHRS and CDR2 is YFSETQ. The CDR3 contains 16 residues. The germline V and J ends were trimmed by 2 bases and 2 bases, with 13 bases remaining between them.

This chain uses TRBV28 with TRBJ2-7; 11 nucleotides agree with TRBD1. Germline-derived CDR1 and CDR2 are MDHEN and SYDVKM. The CDR3 extends over 17 amino acids. Trimming removed 1 base from V and 1 base from J; junction bases left unmatched: 6. The CDR3 nucleotides read TGTGCCAGCAGTTTATCTCGGGGGACAGGGGGTTCCTACGAGCAGTACTTC. Its protein is CASSLSRGTGGSYEQYF. The complete variable domain, with remaining parts taken from reference TRBV28 and TRBJ2-7, reads DVKVTQSSRYLVKRTGEKVFLECVQDMDHENMFWYRQDPGLGLRLIYFSYDVKMKEKGDIPEGYSVSREKKERFSLILESASTNQTSMYLCASSLSRGTGGSYEQYFGPGTRLTVT.

The chain uses TRBV7-7 and TRBJ1-6; D uncertain. This CDR3 has 14 amino acids. Trimming left V 1 base short and J 7 bases short, with 8 bases between. Germline V gives CDR1 SSHAT, CDR2 FNYEAQ (reference sequence). The CDR3 protein is CASSLVRENSPLHF. The CDR3 DNA follows: TGTGCCAGCAGCTTAGTGCGAGAAAATTCACCCCTCCACTTT.

J is TRBJ1-1 and V is TRBV28; D perhaps matches TRBD1 (5 bases). V dropped 2 bases and J dropped 6 bases, with 13 bases sitting between them. CDR1 MDHEN and CDR2 SYDVKM come from the germline V gene. The CDR3 sequence is 14 residues long. The CDR3 sequence: CASSLRAGEAEAFF. CDR3 nucleotide sequence: TGTGCCAGCAGTTTAAGAGCGGGGGAGGCTGAAGCTTTCTTT.

The table lists this clone with a few counts. The rearrangement uses TRBV7-3 and TRBJ2-2; a weak D match, TRBD2 (6 bases). In germline, CDR1 is SGHTA, CDR2 FQGTGA. The V gene lost 3 bases and the J gene lost 3 bases, with 14 bases spanning the gap. This CDR3 has 16 residues. The CDR3 DNA follows: TGTGCCAGCAGCTTTAGCGGCGTGGCAGACACCGGGGAGCTGTTTTTT. This encodes CASSFSGVADTGELFF.

The V and J genes are TRBV6-6 and TRBJ2-1; D remains unclear. CDR3 length: 16 residues. Germline CDR1 is MNHNY and CDR2 is SVGAGI (reference sequence). The V gene lost 6 bases and the J gene lost 0 bases, with 15 bases spanning the gap. This chain's CDR3 is CASSSRVADSYNEQFF. The CDR3 nucleotides read TGTGCCAGCAGCAGCCGGGTAGCTGACTCCTACAATGAGCAGTTCTTC.

This clone was found once. V usage is TRBV20-1 and J usage is TRBJ2-1, with D unclear. CDR1 and CDR2 from the germline V gene are DFQATT and SNEGSKA (reference sequence). The CDR3 has 10 residues. Trimming left V 6 bases short and J 5 bases short, with 5 bases between. CDR3 region: CSASDNEQFF. Written as DNA, the CDR3 is TGCAGTGCGTCAGACAATGAGCAGTTCTTC.

The gene calls are TRBV11-2 and TRBJ2-2, with 7 positions matching TRBD2. CDR1 SGHAT and CDR2 FQNNGV come from the germline V gene. The V segment lost 2 bases and the J segment 2 bases; nucleotides outside the gene matches: 5. This CDR3 has 16 amino acids. CDR3 sequence: CASSLQRGVNTGELFF. CDR3 nucleotide sequence: TGTGCCAGCAGCTTACAACGGGGGGTCAACACCGGGGAGCTGTTTTTT. Variable domain in full (rest from reference TRBV11-2 and TRBJ2-2): EAGVAQSPRYKIIEKRQSVAFWCNPISGHATLYWYQQILGQGPKLLIQFQNNGVVDDSQLPKDRFSAERLKGVDSTLKIQPAKLEDSAVYLCASSLQRGVNTGELFFGEGSRLTVL.

This chain uses TRBV27 with TRBJ1-2, with D perhaps TRBD1 (5 bases). Looked up from germline, CDR1 is MNHEY and CDR2 is SMNVEV (reference sequence). CDR3 length equals 15 residues. V lost 1 base, J lost 3 bases, and 12 bases lay in between. CDR3 sequence reads: CASSLYSGPDYGYTF. The DNA for the CDR3 is TGTGCCAGCAGTTTATATTCAGGGCCTGACTATGGCTACACCTTC.

This chain links TRBV7-2 with TRBJ2-7; 7 bases align to TRBD2. The V gene's germline CDR1 is SGHTA and CDR2 FQGNSA. The V segment lost 1 base and the J segment 12 bases; nucleotides outside the gene matches: 9. There are 13 residues in the CDR3. The CDR3 region has the DNA TGTGCCAGCAGCTTAGGAGGCGGGAGAGATCCGTACTTC. Its translation: CASSLGGGRDPYF.

This CDR3 is CAGKDRGIQPQHF. Written as DNA, the CDR3 is TGTGCCGGAAAGGACAGGGGAATTCAGCCCCAGCATTTT. V gene TRBV28 combines with J gene TRBJ1-5, with 9 bases that match TRBD1. Germline V gene lookup returns CDR1 MDHEN and CDR2 SYDVKM. V lost 11 bases, J lost 6 bases, and 8 bases stayed unmatched. CDR3 size: 13 residues.

The chain has TRBV19 and TRBJ2-7; D not certain. This CDR3 is built from 15 residues. Trimming stripped 1 base from V and 6 bases from J, with 16 bases between. Germline values: CDR1 LNHDA, CDR2 SQIVND (reference sequence). CDR3 region: CASSIGGPREGEQYF. CDR3 nucleotides: TGTGCCAGTAGTATAGGTGGGCCCCGTGAAGGCGAGCAGTACTTC.

The rearrangement joins TRBV12-3 or TRBV12-4 to TRBJ1-2; D is uncertain. Trimming removed 1 base at V and 0 bases at J, with 3 bases between. The CDR3 covers 13 residues. CDR3 residues: CASSLVANYGYTF. In nucleotides, the CDR3 is TGTGCCAGCAGTTTAGTCGCTAACTATGGCTACACCTTC.

V gene TRBV19 combines with J gene TRBJ2-2, with D perhaps TRBD2 (7 bases). Trimming took off 9 bases at V and 4 bases at J, with 18 bases between the two ends. The germline gives CDR1 LNHDA, CDR2 SQIVND (reference sequence). This CDR3 comprises 15 residues. CDR3 DNA sequence: TGTGCCAGCACCTGGGGGGGGCGAGGCACCGGGGAGCTGTTTTTT. This sequence encodes CASTWGGRGTGELFF.

The chain uses TRBV20-1 and TRBJ2-6; perhaps TRBD2 as D (6 bases). Trimming stripped 3 bases from V and 3 bases from J, with 15 bases between. The CDR3 has 16 residues. Germline V gene sequence: CDR1 DFQATT, CDR2 SNEGSKA (reference sequence). CDR3 loop: CSASREPGRGANVLTF. The CDR3 DNA reads as TGCAGTGCTAGTCGGGAGCCGGGTCGTGGGGCCAACGTCCTGACTTTC.

This clone was detected once. The CDR3: CASSPLEGLYTF. The DNA for the CDR3 is TGTGCCAGCAGCCCCTTAGAGGGCCTCTACACCTTC. The V and J genes are TRBV12-3 or TRBV12-4 and TRBJ1-2; unclear D gene. This CDR3 is 12 amino acids long. V lost 6 bases and J lost 10, with 15 bases in between.

J is TRBJ1-2 and V is TRBV15, with D perhaps TRBD1 (6 bases). V dropped 0 bases and J dropped 6 bases, with 11 bases sitting between them. The CDR3 extends over 14 amino acids. Germline loops: CDR1 LNHNV, CDR2 YYDKDF (reference sequence). The CDR3: CATSRDLDRDGYTF. The CDR3 DNA follows: TGTGCCACCAGCAGAGATTTGGACAGAGATGGCTACACCTTC.

This clone was seen once. This rearrangement joins TRBV7-2 to TRBJ2-7; 9 bases map to TRBD2. This CDR3 is built from 15 residues. The V and J ends lost 6 bases and 0 bases, in that order; junction bases with no gene match: 6. Germline V gene sequence: CDR1 SGHTA, CDR2 FQGNSA. As DNA, the CDR3 is TGTGCCAGCAGTTTAAGGACTAGCGTCTCCTACGAGCAGTACTTC. Translated, it gives CASSLRTSVSYEQYF.

The genes are TRBV4-1 and TRBJ2-2; D remains ambiguous. V was cut by 1 base and J by 0 bases, with 6 bases left in between. Germline assignment: CDR1 MGHRA and CDR2 YSYEKL. There are 15 residues in the CDR3. DNA for the CDR3: TGCGCCAGCAGCCAAGGGGCAGCGAACACCGGGGAGCTGTTTTTT. Protein: CASSQGAANTGELFF.

V gene TRBV6-5 combines with J gene TRBJ2-7, with TRBD1 matching 8 bases. The trim removed 7 bases at V and 4 bases at J, leaving 9 bases unmatched. CDR3 length: 14 amino acids. Germline V gene sequence: CDR1 MNHEY, CDR2 SVGAGI. CDR3 sequence reads: CASTRDRGLYEQYF. Written as DNA, the CDR3 is TGTGCCAGCACCCGAGACAGGGGCCTGTACGAGCAGTACTTC.

This clone was observed a single time. This sequence joins TRBV7-9 and TRBJ1-1, with D perhaps TRBD1 (6 bases). V was clipped by 2 bases and J by 1 base, with 14 bases between them. The germline CDR1 and CDR2 sequences are SEHNR and FQNEAQ (reference sequence). The CDR3 totals 16 residues. CDR3: CASSLSGTFANTEAFF. CDR3 sequence (DNA): TGTGCCAGCAGCTTAAGCGGGACATTTGCGAACACTGAAGCTTTCTTT.

The V call is TRBV27, the J call TRBJ1-1, with TRBD1 matching 7 bases. J lost 10 bases, V lost 4 bases, and 3 bases had no gene match. Germline values: CDR1 MNHEY, CDR2 SMNVEV (reference sequence). The CDR3 totals 11 residues. The CDR3 region has the DNA TGTGCCAGCAGTTCAGGACAGGTAGCTTTCTTT. Translating gives CASSSGQVAFF.

The chain carries TRBV19 and TRBJ2-5, with a weak D call TRBD1 (6 bases). V was pared by 6 bases and J by 3 bases, with 23 bases between. The CDR3 runs to 17 residues. Germline V gene lookup returns CDR1 LNHDA and CDR2 SQIVND (reference sequence). CDR3 DNA sequence: TGTGCCAGTAGGATTGGACAGAGGGGGAGTGGGGAAGAGACCCAGTACTTC. It yields the protein CASRIGQRGSGEETQYF.